This entry features one T cell receptor beta chain sequence. By quantitative 5'-RACE with molecular barcodes, the TCR beta libraries were made. TCRdb re-analysed the 5' RACE reads in MiXCR, keeping a single row per CDR3 protein. The table includes 200,000 or so distinct CDR3 sequences, 10% to 15% detected once. The germline V gene encodes CDR1 LGHNA and CDR2 YSLEER. The CDR3 sequence is 15 residues long. V was shortened by 0 bases and J by 4 bases, with 12 bases between the two germline ends. This specimen comes from a study of CD8 T cells in ankylosing spondylitis. The chain carries TRBV4-3 and TRBJ1-1, with a possible D match to TRBD1 (5 bases). Source material: blood, either unsorted or a sorted T cell fraction (not recorded which). This clonotype originated in a female donor with ankylosing spondylitis or in good health (not recorded which). The chain's CDR3 is CASSQEGVGATEAFF. CDR3 coding DNA: TGCGCCAGCAGCCAAGAGGGTGTTGGGGCCACTGAAGCTTTCTTT.